The clone carrying this T cell receptor (beta chain) occurred a few times. Its antigen remains unidentified. The data were produced by immunoSEQ multiplex PCR, yet TCRdb's version contains in-frame clones alone and is incomplete. Of roughly 55,000 clones listed, 70% to 80% are singletons. This record belongs to a study of OX40 agonist ivuxolimab in advanced cancers. Study-wide findings and caveats: CD8+ T cells averaged more expanded clones than CD4+.

Germline V gene lookup returns CDR1 LGHNA and CDR2 YNFKEQ. Trimming cost V 4 bases and J 7 bases, with 11 bases left between them. The CDR3 is 13 amino acids. Samples were taken at baseline and on day 1 of cycles 4 and 7. The input for sequencing was CD4+ or CD8+ T cells sorted from blood, taken in a trial of the OX40 agonist ivuxolimab. The chain combines TRBV4-2 with TRBJ1-5; D is unclear. The sequence came from an adult with an advanced solid tumor such as melanoma, head and neck, liver or kidney cancer. CDR3 bases: TGTGCCAGCAGCCTCAGAAAGGGCCAGCCCCAGCATTTT. Encoded protein: CASSLRKGQPQHF.